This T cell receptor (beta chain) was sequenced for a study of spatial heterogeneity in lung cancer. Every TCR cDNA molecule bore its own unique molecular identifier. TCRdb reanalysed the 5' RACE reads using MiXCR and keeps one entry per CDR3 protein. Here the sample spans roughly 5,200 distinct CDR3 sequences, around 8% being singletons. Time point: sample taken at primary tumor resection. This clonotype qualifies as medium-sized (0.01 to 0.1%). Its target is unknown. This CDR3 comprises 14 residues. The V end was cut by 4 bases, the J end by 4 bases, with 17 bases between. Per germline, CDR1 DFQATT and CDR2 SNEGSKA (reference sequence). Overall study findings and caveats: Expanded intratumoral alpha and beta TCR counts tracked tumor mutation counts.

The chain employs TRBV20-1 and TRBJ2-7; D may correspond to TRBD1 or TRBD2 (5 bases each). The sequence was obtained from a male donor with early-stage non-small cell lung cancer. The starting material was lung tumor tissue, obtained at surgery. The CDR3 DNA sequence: TGCAGTGCTAAGAGGGTCCCTGGGGGATACGAGCAGTACTTC. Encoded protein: CSAKRVPGGYEQYF.